This T cell receptor (beta chain) was recorded in a study of beta chain features in type 1 diabetes. Points from the study as a whole: It was possible that PCR favored shorter templates, equally so in patients and controls. Patients showed naive, central memory and Treg TCRB repertoires that appeared more similar than those of healthy donors.

Germline CDR1 and CDR2: MDHEN and SYDVKM. Trimming stripped 6 bases from V and 1 base from J, with 9 bases between. There are 13 residues in the CDR3. The whole isolated RNA underwent reverse transcription, so sequencing captured expressed TCRB transcripts. TCRdb's table, derived via immunoSEQ multiplex PCR, lists solely in-frame clones and lacks some. The sample holds 850,000 to 900,000 clones; roughly a sixth are singletons and the top ten take around 0.02%. On this clone itself: Its matching antigen is unknown. This same CDR3 is encoded by further DNA sequences in the sample.

Sorting gave populations that all exceeded 98% purity. The receptor comes from a woman aged 18-29 years in good health. What was sequenced was naive CD4+ T cells from blood. This sequence joins TRBV28 and TRBJ2-5; D may be TRBD1 (6 bases). The CDR3 nucleotides read TGTGCCAGCAGGTTACAGGGCCAAGAGACCCAGTACTTC. Translation gives CASRLQGQETQYF.